The 17 T cell receptor beta chains below all came from one sample that was sequenced in a study of OX40 agonist ivuxolimab in advanced cancers. Clones were sequenced by immunoSEQ multiplex PCR, and TCRdb holds only the in-frame ones, with some missing. Of 9,500 to 13,000 clones listed, 80% are singletons. The sample was CD4+ or CD8+ T cells sorted from blood, taken in a trial of the OX40 agonist ivuxolimab. These receptors originate from an adult with an advanced solid tumor such as melanoma, head and neck, liver or kidney cancer.

J is TRBJ2-4 and V is TRBV18; TRBD1 aligns across 8 bases. The trim removed 5 bases at V and 9 bases at J, leaving 9 bases unmatched. The CDR3 runs 14 residues. CDR1 and CDR2 (germline): KGHSH, LQKENI. CDR3 nucleotides: TGTGCCAGCTCAACTACAGGGGGTCGCGGCATTCAGTACTTC. This codes for CASSTTGGRGIQYF.

This clone is termed medium-sized. This sample also contains other DNA sequences that code for the same CDR3. V usage is TRBV2 and J usage is TRBJ2-7, with unresolved D. The CDR3 is made up of 10 amino acids. CDR1 and CDR2 (germline): SNHLY, FYNNEI. V lost 4 bases and J lost 4, with 2 bases in between. DNA for the CDR3: TGTGCCAGCAGTGCATACGAGCAGTACTTC. It translates to CASSAYEQYF.

V gene TRBV19 combines with J gene TRBJ2-2, with D possibly being TRBD1 (6 bases). Trimming removed 3 bases at V and 0 bases at J, with 8 bases between. The CDR3 spans 15 residues. Germline CDR1 is LNHDA and CDR2 is SQIVND (reference sequence). CDR3 bases: TGTGCCAGTAGTATTCAGGGGCCGAACACCGGGGAGCTGTTTTTT. It translates to CASSIQGPNTGELFF.

This clone was observed once. The CDR3 here is CASSLGTGNPYYGYTF. The DNA of the CDR3 is TGTGCCAGCAGCTTAGGGACAGGGAACCCTTACTATGGCTACACCTTC. The chain has TRBV7-9 and TRBJ1-2; 8 bases map to TRBD1. Germline values: CDR1 SEHNR, CDR2 FQNEAQ (reference sequence). CDR3 length equals 16 residues. After removal of 1 base from V and 3 bases from J, the junction contained 7 bases not matched to a gene.

This clone came up once. DNA of the CDR3: TGTGCCAGCAGCCCCCGGGACTCCAGGGGATCAGATACGCAGTATTTT. This gives the protein CASSPRDSRGSDTQYF. The chain uses TRBV7-9 and TRBJ2-3; D tentatively fits TRBD1 or TRBD2 (6 bases each). Deletions cut 5 bases from V and 4 bases from J, with 19 bases between. The CDR3 runs 16 residues. CDR1 and CDR2 from the germline V gene are SEHNR and FQNEAQ (reference sequence).

The CDR3 coding sequence is TGTGCCAGCAGTGAATCCCCCGGCCAGGAGGGCGAGCAGTACTTC. It codes for CASSESPGQEGEQYF. The V call is TRBV6-4, the J call TRBJ2-7; the D gene is possibly TRBD2 (6 bases). The V and J ends lost 3 bases and 6 bases respectively, with 18 bases between them. The length of the CDR3 is 15 residues. Per the germline V gene, CDR1 is MRHNA and CDR2 is SNTAGT.

This chain joins TRBV19 and TRBJ2-2, with 10 bases aligning to TRBD2. Trimming cost V 8 bases and J 3 bases; bases outside gene matches: 3. Germline CDR1 is LNHDA and CDR2 is SQIVND (reference sequence). This CDR3 contains 14 residues. The CDR3 here is CASSTSGYTGELFF. The CDR3 bases are TGTGCCAGTTCGACTAGCGGGTACACCGGGGAGCTGTTTTTT.

A few counts support this clone. The chain joins TRBV6-5 to TRBJ1-5, with a weak D call TRBD1 (5 bases). This CDR3 comprises 14 residues. CDR1 and CDR2 (germline): MNHEY, SVGAGI. The V end was cut by 6 bases, the J end by 0 bases, with 9 bases between. The CDR3 coding sequence is TGTGCCAGCAGGGACATTGATAGCAATCAGCCCCAGCATTTT. This gives the protein CASRDIDSNQPQHF.

This chain connects TRBV27 to TRBJ2-7; no reliable D call. CDR3 length: 12 residues. Looked up from germline, CDR1 is MNHEY and CDR2 is SMNVEV (reference sequence). The ends were cut back, 4 bases at V and 5 bases at J, with 9 bases in the middle. CDR3 sequence (DNA): TGTGCCAGCAGTTCCCTGGCGGACGAGCAGTACTTC. It codes for CASSSLADEQYF.

The chain recombines TRBV19 with TRBJ2-7; either TRBD1 or TRBD2 may supply D (5 bases each). Germline V gene data show CDR1 as LNHDA and CDR2 as SQIVND (reference sequence). V lost 10 bases and J 1 base, leaving 17 bases between the germline ends. CDR3 size: 14 residues. The CDR3 reads CATGAAAGSYEQYF. The CDR3, as DNA: TGTGCCACCGGGGCTGCAGCCGGGTCCTACGAGCAGTACTTC.

This clone counts as medium-sized. The chain links TRBV10-3 to TRBJ1-1; D is uncertain. The CDR3 consists of 13 residues. V lost 2 bases to trimming and J lost 5 bases, with 9 bases between them. Germline loops: CDR1 ENHRY, CDR2 SYGVKD. CDR3 bases: TGTGCCATCAGTGAGAACCGGGAGACTGAAGCTTTCTTT. Translating it yields CAISENRETEAFF.

This sequence joins TRBV9 and TRBJ2-3; tentatively, D is TRBD2 (8 bases). This CDR3 region has 15 residues. V was cut by 4 bases and J by 4 bases, with 16 bases left in between. The germline V gene encodes CDR1 SGDLS and CDR2 YYNGEE. CDR3 sequence (DNA): TGTGCCAGCAGCCGGGGGGGACAGACCGCAGATACGCAGTATTTT. Its translation is CASSRGGQTADTQYF.

CDR3: CASSYEAYEQYF. The CDR3 DNA is TGTGCCAGCAGTTACGAAGCCTACGAGCAGTACTTC. The rearrangement links TRBV6-5 to TRBJ2-7; D remains unclear. This CDR3 contains 12 residues. The V gene lost 2 bases and the J gene lost 2 bases, with 4 bases spanning the gap. Germline loops: CDR1 MNHEY, CDR2 SVGAGI.

This chain connects TRBV6-1 to TRBJ2-6, with TRBD1 matching over 7 bases. This CDR3 has 15 amino acids. The J segment lost 4 bases and the V segment lost 2 bases, leaving 2 bases of the junction unmatched. The germline V gene encodes CDR1 MNHNS and CDR2 SASEGT. CDR3 coding DNA: TGTGCCAGCAGTGAACAGGGGGACGGGGCCAACGTCCTGACTTTC. It translates to CASSEQGDGANVLTF.

The gene calls are TRBV27 and TRBJ2-7; 9 bases line up with TRBD2. J was trimmed by 5 bases and V by 7 bases; bases with no gene match: 6. Germline-derived CDR1 and CDR2 are MNHEY and SMNVEV (reference sequence). The length of the CDR3 is 13 residues. The CDR3 sequence is CASTSAGGDEQYF. Here the CDR3 DNA reads TGTGCCAGCACGTCAGCGGGAGGCGACGAGCAGTACTTC.

This clone showed up just a few times. The chain combines TRBV6-5 with TRBJ2-5, with 8 bases matching TRBD2. This CDR3 region has 13 residues. Unmatched junction bases numbered 2, after V lost 4 bases and J lost 4 bases. Germline V gene sequence: CDR1 MNHEY, CDR2 SVGAGI. CDR3 DNA sequence: TGTGCCAGCAGTTCCGGACTAGCAGAGACCCAGTACTTC. Translating it yields CASSSGLAETQYF.

The chain employs TRBV11-1 and TRBJ1-2; D not certain. Per germline, CDR1 SGHAT and CDR2 FQDESV (reference sequence). The CDR3 consists of 14 residues. V was pared by 1 base and J by 0 bases, with 6 bases between. CDR3 nucleotide sequence: TGTGCCAGCAGCTTAGTTCCTTCTAACTATGGCTACACCTTC. This translates into CASSLVPSNYGYTF.